A single sample gave rise to the 31 T cell receptor beta chains below, sequenced in a study of CD8+CD57+ T cells in acquired aplastic anemia (dated by TCRdb to the late 2010s). TCRdb records Illumina HiSeq 2000 as the sequencer. Genomic DNA served as template for TCR beta VDJ combination and CDR3 sequence profiling. TCRdb reworked the public reads: Q25 trimming with fastp, MiXCR clone assembly, productive beta chains retained. Under each unique CDR3 protein, matching rows form one entry showing the most common genes and DNA. Recorded for this sample are hundreds of thousands of distinct CDR3 sequences; almost 50% of them occurred a single time. Just under 20% of the sample is in the top ten clones. Flow cytometry had shown CD8+CD57+ cell expansion in the patients selected for sequencing. The sample taken for sequencing was sorted CD4+, CD8+, or CD8+CD57+ T cells (not recorded which) from PBMCs. The receptor set was obtained from a human donor with aplastic anemia.

The chain recombines TRBV7-3 with TRBJ1-2; the match to TRBD1 covers 7 bases. The ends lost 4 bases at V and 1 base at J; junction bases unmatched: 6. The CDR3 is made up of 15 amino acids. Germline assignment: CDR1 SGHTA and CDR2 FQGTGA. CDR3 nucleotides: TGTGCCAGCAGCTCTGGGACAGATCTTAACTATGGCTACACCTTC. Translated, it gives CASSSGTDLNYGYTF. Filled out from reference TRBV7-3 and TRBJ1-2, the complete variable domain reads GAGVSQTPSNKVTEKGKYVELRCDPISGHTALYWYRQSLGQGPEFLIYFQGTGAADDSGLPNDRFFAVRPEGSVSTLKIQRTERGDSAVYLCASSSGTDLNYGYTFGSGTRLTVV.

The CDR3 reads CSVDHGYYGYTF. In DNA, the CDR3 is TGCAGCGTTGATCACGGGTACTATGGCTACACCTTC. V gene TRBV29-1 combines with J gene TRBJ1-2; no clear D. The germline CDR1 and CDR2 sequences are SQVTM and ANQGSEA. Trimming left V 3 bases short and J 3 bases short, with 8 bases between. The CDR3 consists of 12 residues.

The V and J genes are TRBV6-6 and TRBJ1-6; D unclear. V lost 10 bases, J lost 8 bases, and 15 bases lay in between. Per the germline V gene, CDR1 is MNHNY and CDR2 is SVGAGI (reference sequence). This CDR3 has 13 residues. The CDR3 here is CAIKAGVDSPLHF. CDR3 sequence (DNA): TGTGCCATCAAAGCCGGGGTTGATTCACCCCTCCACTTT.

The chain is built from TRBV10-3 and TRBJ2-7; maybe TRBD2 (6 bases). Germline CDR1 ENHRY, CDR2 SYGVKD. The CDR3 is made up of 16 amino acids. The germline V and J ends were trimmed by 0 bases and 4 bases, with 16 bases remaining between them. The CDR3 sequence: CAISESESGRGYEQYV. In nucleotides, the CDR3 is TGTGCCATCAGTGAGTCGGAGAGTGGCCGGGGGTACGAGCAGTACGTC.

This sequence joins TRBV29-1 and TRBJ2-7, with D unclear. V was clipped by 5 bases and J by 3 bases, with 14 bases between them. This CDR3 region has 13 residues. Looked up from germline, CDR1 is SQVTM and CDR2 is ANQGSEA. The CDR3 bases are TGCAGCGTTTTATTCCCTCACCACTACGAGCAGTACTTC. Amino acids: CSVLFPHHYEQYF.

This clonotype was counted at least ten times. The gene calls are TRBV9 and TRBJ2-5; D gene uncertain. Germline CDR1 is SGDLS and CDR2 is YYNGEE. V was clipped by 0 bases and J by 8 bases, with 11 bases between them. This CDR3 contains 13 residues. The CDR3 loop is CASSVDSATTQYF. CDR3 nucleotide sequence: TGTGCCAGCAGCGTAGATTCCGCCACCACCCAGTACTTC.

J is TRBJ2-5 and V is TRBV2; maybe TRBD2 (6 bases). Trimming took off 6 bases at V and 4 bases at J, with 6 bases between the two ends. This CDR3 has 11 amino acids. Germline CDR1 reads SNHLY; CDR2 reads FYNNEI. The CDR3 nucleotides read TGTGCCAGCAGGGAGGGAGAGACCCAGTACTTC. Translation gives CASREGETQYF. The full variable domain, its missing parts supplied by reference TRBV2 and TRBJ2-5, is EPEVTQTPSHQVTQMGQEVILRCVPISNHLYFYWYRQILGQKVEFLVSFYNNEISEKSEIFDDQFSVERPDGSNFTLKIRSTKLEDSAMYFCASREGETQYFGPGTRLLVL.

The gene calls are TRBV10-3 and TRBJ2-7; D possibly corresponds to TRBD1 (5 bases). Germline V gives CDR1 ENHRY, CDR2 SYGVKD. The CDR3 length is 15 residues. V was trimmed by 0 bases and J by 5 bases, leaving 14 bases between them. The CDR3 sequence is CAISESRQGNNEQYF. DNA for the CDR3: TGTGCCATCAGTGAGTCACGGCAGGGTAACAACGAGCAGTACTTC.

About this clonotype: A much larger clone sits a single nucleotide away, making a read error possible. The chain employs TRBV19 and TRBJ2-1, with D perhaps matching TRBD2 (7 bases). Germline loops: CDR1 LNHDA, CDR2 SQIVND (reference sequence). V was shortened by 6 bases and J by 6 bases, with 9 bases between the two germline ends. The CDR3 is 12 amino acids. The CDR3 sequence: CASRRGGNEQFF. CDR3 DNA: TGTGCCAGTAGAAGGGGGGGCAATGAGCAGTTCTTC.

The genes are TRBV7-2 and TRBJ1-2, with a weak D call TRBD1 (5 bases). V lost 5 bases to trimming and J lost 12 bases, with 16 bases between them. Germline-derived CDR1 and CDR2 are SGHTA and FQGNSA. This CDR3 is built from 12 residues. The DNA of the CDR3 is TGTGCCAGCAGCACTAGGGGTGGTGGAAACACCTTC. Amino acid sequence: CASSTRGGGNTF.

Ten or more counts support this clonotype. V gene TRBV7-2 combines with J gene TRBJ1-1; no clear D. Germline assignment: CDR1 SGHTA and CDR2 FQGNSA. The CDR3 consists of 14 residues. V was clipped by 2 bases and J by 0 bases, with 7 bases between them. This CDR3 reads CASSLFHMNTEAFF. The CDR3 nucleotides are TGTGCCAGCAGCTTATTTCACATGAACACTGAAGCTTTCTTT. Supplemented by reference TRBV7-2 and TRBJ1-1, the full variable domain reads GAGVSQSPSNKVTEKGKDVELRCDPISGHTALYWYRQSLGQGLEFLIYFQGNSAPDKSGLPSDRFSAERTGGSVSTLTIQRTQQEDSAVYLCASSLFHMNTEAFFGQGTRLTVV.

The chain employs TRBV15 and TRBJ2-1, with 8 bases matching TRBD2. The CDR3 is made up of 15 amino acids. Per germline, CDR1 LNHNV and CDR2 YYDKDF (reference sequence). With 3 bases clipped from V and 13 bases from J, the junction kept 14 bases outside the gene matches. CDR3 nucleotides: TGTGCCACCAGCAGTGAGTGGGCGGGGGGCTCGCATCAGTTCTTC. Translating gives CATSSEWAGGSHQFF.

This chain links TRBV25-1 with TRBJ1-1; D possibly corresponds to TRBD1 (5 bases). The CDR3 loop spans 15 amino acids. Trimming shortened V by 5 bases and J by 0 bases, and 13 bases separated the two germline ends. CDR1 MGHDK and CDR2 SYGVNS come from the germline V gene. This CDR3 reads CASSPPRGVNTEAFF. CDR3 DNA sequence: TGTGCCAGCAGTCCGCCGAGGGGAGTGAACACTGAAGCTTTCTTT. The full variable domain, completed using reference TRBV25-1 and TRBJ1-1, is EADIYQTPRYLVIGTGKKITLECSQTMGHDKMYWYQQDPGMELHLIHYSYGVNSTEKGDLSSESTVSRIRTEHFPLTLESARPSHTSQYLCASSPPRGVNTEAFFGQGTRLTVV.

The V call is TRBV15, the J call TRBJ1-1; D is possibly TRBD1 (6 bases). The germline V gene has CDR1 LNHNV and CDR2 YYDKDF (reference sequence). V was trimmed by 0 bases and J by 3 bases, leaving 8 bases between them. The CDR3 covers 14 residues. CDR3 DNA: TGTGCCACCAGCAGAGAAGGGGGGGACACTGAAGCTTTCTTT. Its protein product is CATSREGGDTEAFF.

This clonotype was detected many times. The chain uses TRBV5-1 and TRBJ1-2; D is ambiguous. The V gene's germline CDR1 is SGHRS and CDR2 YFSETQ. Trimming cost V 1 base and J 1 base, with 11 bases left between them. The CDR3 loop spans 15 amino acids. The CDR3 region is CASSLSPELNYGYTF. The CDR3, as DNA: TGCGCCAGCAGCTTGAGCCCGGAACTTAACTATGGCTACACCTTC.

The V gene is TRBV29-1, the J gene TRBJ1-5; D perhaps matches TRBD1 (5 bases). This CDR3 spans 14 amino acids. Germline-derived CDR1 and CDR2 are SQVTM and ANQGSEA. Trimming removed 4 bases from V and 3 bases from J, with 13 bases in between. CDR3 sequence reads: CSVAAGTVNQPQHF. CDR3 nucleotides: TGCAGCGTTGCAGCCGGGACTGTCAATCAGCCCCAGCATTTT. The full variable domain, completed using reference TRBV29-1 and TRBJ1-5, is SAVISQKPSRDICQRGTSLTIQCQVDSQVTMMFWYRQQPGQSLTLIATANQGSEATYESGFVIDKFPISRPNLTFSTLTVSNMSPEDSSIYLCSVAAGTVNQPQHFGDGTRLSIL.

This clonotype showed up many times. The rearrangement uses TRBV27 and TRBJ2-7; possible D gene TRBD2, 5 bases. In germline, CDR1 is MNHEY, CDR2 SMNVEV (reference sequence). CDR3 length: 14 residues. Trimming stripped 6 bases from V and 0 bases from J, with 12 bases between. In nucleotides, the CDR3 is TGTGCCAGCAGCCGCAAGCGGTTCTCCTACGAGCAGTACTTC. It is translated as CASSRKRFSYEQYF.

This clonotype was detected once. The gene calls are TRBV7-2 and TRBJ2-7, with TRBD2 identical over 8 bases. Per the germline V gene, CDR1 is SGHTA and CDR2 is FQGNSA. The J segment lost 7 bases and the V segment lost 3 bases, leaving 8 bases of the junction unmatched. The CDR3 runs 14 residues. CDR3 in amino acids: CASSFGGAPPEQYF. The CDR3 bases are TGTGCCAGCAGCTTCGGGGGGGCCCCCCCTGAGCAGTACTTC.

V gene TRBV20-1 combines with J gene TRBJ2-7; no firm D call. Germline V CDR1 and CDR2: DFQATT, SNEGSKA (reference sequence). V lost 5 bases to trimming and J lost 5 bases, with 13 bases between them. The CDR3 consists of 12 residues. The CDR3 nucleotides read TGCAGTGCTCCCCTATGGTCAGACGAGCAGTACTTC. It codes for CSAPLWSDEQYF.

A few counts support this clonotype. The J gene is TRBJ2-3, the V gene TRBV5-8, with D perhaps TRBD1 or TRBD2 (5 bases each). The CDR3 spans 19 residues. The V end lost 1 base, the J end lost 4 bases, and 25 bases lay between the germline ends. The germline V gene encodes CDR1 SGHTS and CDR2 YDEGEE. CDR3 DNA: TGTGCCAGCAGCTTGAAAGTGTTGGGGTTTTCGGGGCGGCCAGATACGCAGTATTTT. Translation gives CASSLKVLGFSGRPDTQYF.

On this clonotype itself: A much larger clone differs by one base, so this may be a read error. The missing conserved phenylalanine or tryptophan at the end of this CDR3 makes a read error likely. The rearrangement links TRBV5-1 to TRBJ1-5; D remains unclear. CDR1 and CDR2 from the germline V gene are SGHRS and YFSETQ. Trimming cost V 0 bases and J 8 bases, with 15 bases left between them. The CDR3 is 15 residues long. CDR3 amino acids: CASSLEPGAKKPQHL. In DNA, the CDR3 is TGCGCCAGCAGCTTGGAGCCGGGAGCGAAAAAGCCCCAGCATCTT.

This clonotype showed up many times. The genes are TRBV20-1 and TRBJ2-7, with 9 bases matching TRBD2. The J segment lost 7 bases and the V segment lost 6 bases, leaving 16 bases of the junction unmatched. CDR3 length: 15 amino acids. Germline V CDR1 and CDR2: DFQATT, SNEGSKA (reference sequence). The CDR3 protein is CSARTSVRFLEEQYF. The CDR3 DNA sequence: TGCAGTGCGAGGACTAGCGTACGCTTCTTGGAGGAGCAGTACTTC.

The chain recombines TRBV24-1 with TRBJ2-1; tentatively, D is TRBD2 (7 bases). V shed 3 bases and J shed 5 bases, with 25 bases lying between them. Per germline, CDR1 KGHDR and CDR2 SFDVKD. This CDR3 is 19 amino acids long. DNA for the CDR3: TGTGCCACCAGTGATGCCTCCCGGGGGGCGGGGGACCCGGACAATGAGCAGTTCTTC. This sequence encodes CATSDASRGAGDPDNEQFF.

The rearrangement links TRBV10-3 to TRBJ1-4; D not resolved. This CDR3 region has 13 residues. Germline V lookup: CDR1 ENHRY, CDR2 SYGVKD. The V end was cut by 3 bases, the J end by 7 bases, with 9 bases between. This chain's CDR3 is CAISETEGEKLFF. The CDR3 DNA reads TGTGCCATCAGTGAAACGGAGGGTGAAAAACTGTTTTTT.

The CDR3 region is CASSLTGTDYGYTIYF. As DNA, the CDR3 is TGTGCCAGCAGCTTAACCGGGACAGACTATGGCTACACCATATATTTT. V and J are TRBV7-9 and TRBJ1-3, with 7 bases matching TRBD1. Per the germline V gene, CDR1 is SEHNR and CDR2 is FQNEAQ (reference sequence). J gave up 8 bases and V 2 bases, and 12 bases lay outside the gene matches. This CDR3 has 16 residues.

This clonotype showed up many times. The chain couples TRBV12-3 or TRBV12-4 to TRBJ2-3; no clear D. Trimming removed 1 base at V and 6 bases at J, with 14 bases between. The CDR3 runs to 15 residues. The CDR3 region is CASSLVSFLRDTQYF. CDR3 in DNA: TGTGCCAGCAGTTTAGTGTCATTCCTTCGGGATACGCAGTATTTT.

This clonotype was picked up many times. An end of the junction does not agree with germline; a read error may underlie this. The V call is TRBV7-7, the J call TRBJ2-3, with D possibly called TRBD1 or TRBD2 (5 bases each). The CDR3 totals 13 residues. Germline lookup yields CDR1 SSHAT and CDR2 FNYEAQ (reference sequence). CDR3 residues: CASSMGGTDTQYF. DNA of the CDR3: TGTGCTAGCAGCATGGGGGGCACAGATACGCAGTATTTT.

This clonotype was observed many times. The chain has TRBV20-1 and TRBJ1-5; D uncertain. The germline CDR1 and CDR2 sequences are DFQATT and SNEGSKA (reference sequence). The CDR3 sequence is 15 residues long. Trimming shortened V by 0 bases and J by 0 bases, and 9 bases separated the two germline ends. Written as DNA, the CDR3 is TGCAGTGCTAGAGAACCGAGTGATAGCAATCAGCCCCAGCATTTT. It codes for CSAREPSDSNQPQHF.

The J gene is TRBJ2-2, the V gene TRBV7-9; the D gene is possibly TRBD2 (6 bases). Trimming removed 2 bases at V and 3 bases at J, with 10 bases between. This CDR3 has 15 amino acids. Germline values: CDR1 SEHNR, CDR2 FQNEAQ (reference sequence). This CDR3 is CASSLSGYHTGELFF. The CDR3 bases are TGTGCCAGCAGCTTAAGCGGGTATCACACCGGGGAGCTGTTTTTT.

This clonotype appeared many times. The rearrangement uses TRBV5-1 and TRBJ2-7, with TRBD1 matching 9 bases. CDR1 SGHRS and CDR2 YFSETQ come from the germline V gene. CDR3 size: 14 residues. Germline trimming cut 4 bases from V and 6 bases from J; bases unmatched to any gene: 8. In DNA, the CDR3 is TGCGCCAGCAGCGTTGGGGGACAGGGAGTCGAGCAGTACTTC. Translation: CASSVGGQGVEQYF.

The V and J genes are TRBV6-6 and TRBJ1-2, with D perhaps TRBD1 (5 bases). This CDR3 contains 10 residues. CDR1 MNHNY and CDR2 SVGAGI come from the germline V gene (reference sequence). Deletions cut 8 bases from V and 4 bases from J, with 5 bases between. The CDR3 spells CASDSYGYTF. CDR3 nucleotides: TGTGCCAGCGACAGCTATGGCTACACCTTC.